This T cell receptor (beta chain) was recovered during a study of shared T cell receptors in the human thymus. Germline V gene sequence: CDR1 MNHEY, CDR2 SMNVEV (reference sequence). The CDR3 spans 14 residues. V dropped 5 bases and J dropped 2 bases, with 9 bases sitting between them. The data were produced by immunoSEQ multiplex PCR, yet TCRdb's version contains in-frame clones alone and is incomplete. Seen here are roughly 660,000 clones, 70% to 90% observed once, and the top ten hold about 0.01%. This clone showed up just once. These same records also appear under a second study, on human thymus T cells. That work contributes: Corrective heart surgery yielded resections, and these provided the thymus tissue. Apparent skewing of V and J gene usage characterized both thymic and blood repertoires. What related research reported was that thymic repertoires overlapped highly among unrelated individuals.

The V call is TRBV27, the J call TRBJ2-2; D gene ambiguous. This TCR came from a boy in the first two years of life with a congenital heart defect. Sequencing input: thymocytes. The CDR3 nucleotides read TGTGCCAGCAGTAACGCGGAAAACACCGGGGAGCTGTTTTTT. It codes for CASSNAENTGELFF.